This TCR beta chain is from a study of PD-1 blockade in classical Hodgkin lymphoma. Per the germline V gene, CDR1 is MGHDK and CDR2 is SYGVNS. This CDR3 contains 15 residues. Trimming at V came to 4 bases and at J to 2 bases, leaving 7 bases not matched to a gene. The assay was immunoSEQ multiplex PCR, and TCRdb's table has in-frame clones only and misses some. The repertoire includes under 65,000 clones, 80% to 90% of them detected once, and 15% sits in the top ten. In every patient, relapse followed autologous stem cell transplantation, while exposure to brentuximab vedotin differed. The rearrangement uses TRBV25-1 and TRBJ2-7, with 8 positions matching TRBD2. This receptor was identified in a human donor with classical Hodgkin lymphoma. The sequences come from peripheral blood mononuclear cells (PBMCs), collected at baseline. The CDR3 loop is CASSVGGAGTYEQYF. The CDR3 DNA reads TGTGCCAGCAGTGTCGGGGGGGCAGGGACCTACGAGCAGTACTTC.